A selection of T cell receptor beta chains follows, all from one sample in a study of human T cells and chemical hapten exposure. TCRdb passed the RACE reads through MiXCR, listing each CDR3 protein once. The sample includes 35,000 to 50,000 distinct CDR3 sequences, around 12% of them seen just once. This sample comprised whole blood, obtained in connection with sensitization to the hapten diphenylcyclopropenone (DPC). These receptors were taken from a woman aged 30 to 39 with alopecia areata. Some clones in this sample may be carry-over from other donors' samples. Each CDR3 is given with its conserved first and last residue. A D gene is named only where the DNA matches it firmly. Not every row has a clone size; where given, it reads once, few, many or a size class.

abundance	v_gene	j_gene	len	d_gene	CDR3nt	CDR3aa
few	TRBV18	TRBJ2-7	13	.	TGTGCCAGCTCACCACCAGACTCCTACGAGCAGTACTTC	CASSPPDSYEQYF
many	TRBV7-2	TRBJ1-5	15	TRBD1	TGTGCCAGCAGCTTACAGGGGACAGTTAATCAGCCCCAGCATTTT	CASSLQGTVNQPQHF
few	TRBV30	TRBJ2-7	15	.	TGTGCCTGGAGTCCCCCGGGGCTCAGGTCCTACGAGCAGTACTTC	CAWSPPGLRSYEQYF
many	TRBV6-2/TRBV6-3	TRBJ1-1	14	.	TGTGCCAGCAGGGGAACCGGGAGGGGCACTGAAGCTTTCTTT	CASRGTGRGTEAFF
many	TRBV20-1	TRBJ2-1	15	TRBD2	TGCAGAGTTGGGACTAGCGGATATTCCTACAATGAGCAGTTCTTC	CRVGTSGYSYNEQFF
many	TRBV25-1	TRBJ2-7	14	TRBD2	TGTGCCAGCAGTGAAGGGCAGGGAGGGTACGAGCAGTACTTC	CASSEGQGGYEQYF
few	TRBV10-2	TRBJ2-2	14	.	TGCGCGGCGATGGAGCGGACGAACACCGGGGAGCTGTTTTTT	CAAMERTNTGELFF
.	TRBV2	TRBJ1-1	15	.	TGTGCCAGCAGTGAAGCGCGGGCCTTGAACACTGAAGCTTTCTTT	CASSEARALNTEAFF
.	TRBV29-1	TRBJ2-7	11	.	TGCAGCGTTGAGGGGGCTCGGGAGCAGTACTTC	CSVEGAREQYF
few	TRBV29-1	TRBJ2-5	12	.	TGCAGCGTTGACAGGGGCGAAGAGACCCAGTACTTC	CSVDRGEETQYF
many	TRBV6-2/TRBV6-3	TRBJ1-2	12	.	TGTGCCAGCAGAGTGGCGGTCTATGGCTACACCTTC	CASRVAVYGYTF
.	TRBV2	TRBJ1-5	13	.	TGTGCCAGCAGTGAAAATAAAGGTCAGCCCCAGCATTTT	CASSENKGQPQHF
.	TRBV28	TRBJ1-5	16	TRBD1	TGTGCCAGCAGTTTCCCAAGGCGACAGGGACCTAAACCCCAGCATTTT	CASSFPRRQGPKPQHF
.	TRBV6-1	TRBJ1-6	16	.	TGTGCCAGCAGTGAAAAAGAGACGGGTTGGAATTCACCCCTCCACTTT	CASSEKETGWNSPLHF
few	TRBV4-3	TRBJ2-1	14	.	TGCGCCAGCAGCCAAGTTTACTGGGACAATGAGCAGTTCTTC	CASSQVYWDNEQFF
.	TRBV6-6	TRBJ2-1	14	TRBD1	TGTGCCATCAAAGGACAGGGACCTGGGAATGAGCAGTTCTTC	CAIKGQGPGNEQFF
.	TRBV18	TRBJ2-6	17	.	TGTGCCAGCTCACCAGGGGGGACCAGCTCTGGGGCCAACGTCCTGACTTTC	CASSPGGTSSGANVLTF
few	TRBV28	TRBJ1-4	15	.	TGTGCCAGCTACCCCGGGACGGCCGGTAATGAAAAACTGTTTTTT	CASYPGTAGNEKLFF
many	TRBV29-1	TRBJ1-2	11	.	TGCAGCGTTAATCAGTGGGATGGCTACACCTTC	CSVNQWDGYTF
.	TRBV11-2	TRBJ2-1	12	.	TGTGCCAGCACCGGTTTTAACAATGAGCAGTTCTTC	CASTGFNNEQFF
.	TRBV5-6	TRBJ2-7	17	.	TGTGCCAGCAGCTTGATCCGGACAGCTCCAAACTCCTACGAGCAGTACTTC	CASSLIRTAPNSYEQYF
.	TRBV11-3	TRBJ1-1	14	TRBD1	TGTGCCAGCAGCTTGACAGGGCCGAACACTGAAGCTTTCTTT	CASSLTGPNTEAFF
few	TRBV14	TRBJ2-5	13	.	TGTGCCAGTGCACGGAGGAACCAAGAGACCCAGTACTTC	CASARRNQETQYF
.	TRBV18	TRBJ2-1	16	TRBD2	TGTGCCAGCTCACCCCTAGGGACTAGCGGGAAGAATGAGCAGTTCTTC	CASSPLGTSGKNEQFF
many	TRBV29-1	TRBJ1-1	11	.	TGCAGCATCGGCGGGTCGGCTGAAGCTTTCTTT	CSIGGSAEAFF
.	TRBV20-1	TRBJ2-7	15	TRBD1	TGCAGTGCCGATCCCGGACAGGCCCTAACCTACGAGCAGTACTTC	CSADPGQALTYEQYF
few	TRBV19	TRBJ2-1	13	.	TGTGCCAGTATCGGGGGGGGACAGGATGAGCAGTTCTTC	CASIGGGQDEQFF
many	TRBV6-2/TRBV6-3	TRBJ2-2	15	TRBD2	TGTGCCAGCAGTTACGTAAGCGGGAGGGCCGTGGAGCTGTTTTTT	CASSYVSGRAVELFF
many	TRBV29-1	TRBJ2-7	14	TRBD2	TGCAGCGTCCTCGGACTAGCGGGACGAGTCGAGCAGTACTTC	CSVLGLAGRVEQYF
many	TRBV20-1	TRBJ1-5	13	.	TGCAGTGCTAGACGCCGGCCGGATCAGCCCCAGCATTTT	CSARRRPDQPQHF
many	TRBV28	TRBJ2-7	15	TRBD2	TGTGCCAGCAGCCCCCCCGAGCGGGGCTCCTACGAGCAGTACTTC	CASSPPERGSYEQYF
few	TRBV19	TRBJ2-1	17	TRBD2	TGTGCCAGTAGCCGGACTAGCGGAAGCCGCTCCTACAATGAGCAGTTCTTC	CASSRTSGSRSYNEQFF
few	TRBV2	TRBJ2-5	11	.	TGTGCCAGCCCGTCCCCAGAGACCCAGTACTTC	CASPSPETQYF
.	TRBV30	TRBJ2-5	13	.	TGTGCCTGGGCGAGGAGGCTGCAAGAGACCCAGTACTTC	CAWARRLQETQYF
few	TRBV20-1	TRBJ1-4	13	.	TGCAGTGCTGAAGGGGAAGCTAATGAAAAACTGTTTTTT	CSAEGEANEKLFF
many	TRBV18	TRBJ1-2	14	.	TGTGCCAGCTCAACCGGGGCCACTAACTATGGCTACACCTTC	CASSTGATNYGYTF
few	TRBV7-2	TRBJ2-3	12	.	TGTGCCAGCAGCTTACTAGGGGTCCCGCCGTATTTT	CASSLLGVPPYF
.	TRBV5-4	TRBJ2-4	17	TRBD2	TGTGCCAGCAGCCCACGGGGGGTCAGTAGCGCCAAAAACATTCAGTACTTC	CASSPRGVSSAKNIQYF
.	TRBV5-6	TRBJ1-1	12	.	TGTGCCAGCAGCCACATGAACACTGAAGCTTTCTTT	CASSHMNTEAFF
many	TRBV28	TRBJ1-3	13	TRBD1	TGTGCCAGCAGTTGGACAGGGGGAAACACCATATATTTT	CASSWTGGNTIYF
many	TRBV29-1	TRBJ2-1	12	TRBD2	TGCAGCGTTGGGGGGGGATACAATGAGCAGTTCTTC	CSVGGGYNEQFF
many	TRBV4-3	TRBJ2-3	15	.	TGCGCCAGCAGCCTATCGGGGCTGAACACAGATACGCAGTATTTT	CASSLSGLNTDTQYF
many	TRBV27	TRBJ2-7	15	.	TGTGCCAGCAGTTTCAGGGCGGGGAGAGCCTACGAGCAGTACTTC	CASSFRAGRAYEQYF
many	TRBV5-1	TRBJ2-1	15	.	TGCGCCAGCAGCTTGGGGGAAGGGACTTACAATGAGCAGTTCTTC	CASSLGEGTYNEQFF
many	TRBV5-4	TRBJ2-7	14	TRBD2	TGTGCCAGCAGATCTAGCGGGACCTCCTACGAGCAGTACTTC	CASRSSGTSYEQYF
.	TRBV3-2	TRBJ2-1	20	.	TGTGCCAGCAGCCAAGAGTCCCAAATCCTAGCGGGAGCCCCGAAGAGTGAGCAGTTCTTC	CASSQESQILAGAPKSEQFF
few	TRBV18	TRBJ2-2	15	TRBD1	TGTGCCAGCTCACCGACAGGGGTGAACACCGGGGAGCTGTTTTTT	CASSPTGVNTGELFF
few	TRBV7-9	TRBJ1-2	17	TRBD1	TGTGCCAGCACCCTCCCACAGGGGCCCCAAAGAGGGTTTGGCTACACCTTC	CASTLPQGPQRGFGYTF
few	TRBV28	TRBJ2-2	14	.	TGTGCCAGCAGTTTATCAGGGAACACCGGGGAGCTGTTTTTT	CASSLSGNTGELFF
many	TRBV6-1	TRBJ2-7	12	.	TGTGCCAGCAGACAGAATACCTACGAGCAGTACTTC	CASRQNTYEQYF
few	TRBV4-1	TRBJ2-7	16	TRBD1	TGCGCCAGCAGCCAAGTTCCAGGGGGCTTGAAGGACGAGCAGTACTTC	CASSQVPGGLKDEQYF
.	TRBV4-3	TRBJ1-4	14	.	TGCGCCAGCAGGGGACCTAGGGACGCAGAAAAACTGTTTTTT	CASRGPRDAEKLFF
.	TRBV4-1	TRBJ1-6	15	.	TGCGCCAGCAGCCAAGAAAGCTCCTATAATTCACCCCTCCACTTT	CASSQESSYNSPLHF